This TCR beta chain was observed in a study of blood T cell repertoires in COVID-19. Study overall: COVID-19 samples collected from the United States, Italy and Spain covered acute and convalescent phases.

This CDR3 has 12 residues. The germline V gene has CDR1 LNHDA and CDR2 SQIVND (reference sequence). The V end was cut by 5 bases, the J end by 4 bases, with 8 bases between. Details on this clone: The sample carries other DNA sequences with the same CDR3.

In the authors' methods: Nucleated cell counts were estimated from reference gene primer amplification. Sequencing was performed with immunoSEQ multiplex PCR; in TCRdb, only in-frame clones are kept and a portion is missing. That table furnishes V, J and clone size, whereas the DNA furnished D and trimming. Among tens of thousands of clones listed, approximately 86% were seen once. The sample consisted of peripheral blood. This chain links TRBV19 with TRBJ1-1; no clear D gene. This TCR came from a woman over 75 with active or convalescent COVID-19. As DNA, the CDR3 is TGTGCCAGTAGTTGGGGAGGCACTGAAGCTTTCTTT. Its translation: CASSWGGTEAFF.